This passage covers 17 T cell receptor beta chains from one sample sequenced in a study of blood T cell repertoires in COVID-19. Measured with immunoSEQ multiplex PCR; TCRdb has only the in-frame clones, and not every one. Among fewer than 300,000 clones listed, roughly nine tenths were seen once. Sequencing used peripheral blood. All receptors derive from a woman aged 25-40 years with COVID-19, enrolled during active disease.

The chain employs TRBV5-1 and TRBJ1-5; D may be TRBD1 (6 bases). CDR1 and CDR2 from the germline V gene are SGHRS and YFSETQ. The CDR3 consists of 14 residues. Trimming took off 3 bases at V and 2 bases at J, with 9 bases between the two ends. The CDR3 nucleotides are TGCGCCAGCAGCTGGGCAGGGGGCAATCAGCCCCAGCATTTT. Amino acid sequence: CASSWAGGNQPQHF.

This clone came up once. The genes are TRBV5-3 and TRBJ1-1; D gene unclear. TRBV5-3 has ORF status, its function being uncertain. V was trimmed by 0 bases and J by 5 bases, leaving 11 bases between them. CDR3 length: 14 residues. The CDR3 bases are TGTGCCAGAAGCTTGGTGATGAGTTGTACTGAAGCTTTCTTT. The encoded protein is CARSLVMSCTEAFF.

The J gene is TRBJ2-1, the V gene TRBV2; TRBD2 matches 8 bases. The length of the CDR3 is 15 residues. Germline lookup yields CDR1 SNHLY and CDR2 FYNNEI. Germline trimming cut 6 bases from V and 6 bases from J; bases unmatched to any gene: 10. This chain's CDR3 is CASRGGLERRNEQFF. DNA for the CDR3: TGTGCCAGCAGGGGGGGACTAGAGAGGCGCAATGAGCAGTTCTTC.

The chain uses TRBV5-4 and TRBJ2-7, with 7 bases fitting TRBD2. This CDR3 is 15 amino acids long. Germline trimming cut 4 bases from V and 0 bases from J; bases unmatched to any gene: 7. Germline V lookup: CDR1 SGHNT, CDR2 YYREEE (reference sequence). Here the CDR3 reads CASSQVGGSSYEQYF. The CDR3 region has the DNA TGTGCCAGCAGCCAGGTGGGGGGGAGCTCCTACGAGCAGTACTTC.

This chain links TRBV28 with TRBJ2-3; TRBD2 aligns across 8 bases. This CDR3 spans 15 amino acids. The ends lost 5 bases at V and 3 bases at J; junction bases unmatched: 7. Germline-derived CDR1 and CDR2 are MDHEN and SYDVKM. DNA for the CDR3: TGTGCCAGCAGTCCAAGCGGGAGTAAGACAGATACGCAGTATTTT. The encoded protein is CASSPSGSKTDTQYF.

V gene TRBV10-1 combines with J gene TRBJ2-7; D is possibly TRBD2 (6 bases). V was pared by 6 bases and J by 3 bases, with 12 bases between. The CDR3 is made up of 13 amino acids. The germline gives CDR1 WNHNN, CDR2 SYGVQD (reference sequence). CDR3 region: CASSAGLLYEQYF. The CDR3, as DNA: TGCGCCAGCAGCGCGGGACTCCTCTACGAGCAGTACTTC.

The V gene is TRBV6-5, the J gene TRBJ1-1; D not certain. Trimming removed 7 bases from V and 0 bases from J, with 9 bases in between. Germline V gives CDR1 MNHEY, CDR2 SVGAGI. CDR3 size: 13 residues. As DNA, the CDR3 is TGTGCCAGCATAGCACCTTTGAACACTGAAGCTTTCTTT. It specifies CASIAPLNTEAFF.

This clone was found once. V gene TRBV4-1 combines with J gene TRBJ1-5; 9 nucleotides match TRBD1. V was pared by 1 base and J by 2 bases, with 3 bases of the junction left unmatched. The CDR3 spans 16 residues. Germline assignment: CDR1 MGHRA and CDR2 YSYEKL. For the CDR3, the DNA is TGCGCCAGCAGCCAAGTTGGGACAGGGCGCAATCAGCCCCAGCATTTT. Protein product: CASSQVGTGRNQPQHF.

The chain has TRBV7-2 and TRBJ1-4, with 10 bases matching TRBD1. Trimming cost V 1 base and J 7 bases; bases outside gene matches: 3. CDR1 is SGHTA and CDR2 is FQGNSA in the germline V gene. The CDR3 loop spans 15 amino acids. The CDR3 here is CASSLVTGGGEKLFF. The DNA for the CDR3 is TGTGCCAGCAGCTTAGTGACAGGGGGCGGTGAAAAACTGTTTTTT.

The CDR3 is CATSDPGTGGEKLFF. The CDR3 DNA sequence: TGTGCCACCAGTGATCCCGGGACAGGGGGCGAAAAACTGTTTTTT. The chain links TRBV24-1 to TRBJ1-4; 12 bases align to TRBD1. Germline assignment: CDR1 KGHDR and CDR2 SFDVKD. The CDR3 is 15 residues long. The V gene end was trimmed by 3 bases and the J gene end by 8 bases; junction bases not matched to a gene: 3.

The chain uses TRBV18 and TRBJ2-2, with 12 bases fitting TRBD2. The CDR3 contains 20 residues. Germline V gives CDR1 KGHSH, CDR2 LQKENI. V lost 5 bases to trimming and J lost 1 base; unmatched junction nucleotides: 14. The DNA of the CDR3 is TGTGCCAGCTCATCATTTCGACTAGCGGGAGCCGTGAAGAACACCGGGGAGCTGTTTTTT. It yields the protein CASSSFRLAGAVKNTGELFF. The full variable domain, completed using reference TRBV18 and TRBJ2-2, is NAGVMQNPRHLVRRRGQEARLRCSPMKGHSHVYWYRQLPEEGLKFMVYLQKENIIDESGMPKERFSAEFPKEGPSILRIQQVVRGDSAAYFCASSSFRLAGAVKNTGELFFGEGSRLTVL.

The rearrangement joins TRBV25-1 to TRBJ2-5, with D tentatively TRBD2 (8 bases). Per germline, CDR1 MGHDK and CDR2 SYGVNS. V was shortened by 5 bases and J by 5 bases, with 18 bases between the two germline ends. This CDR3 spans 15 amino acids. The DNA for the CDR3 is TGTGCCAGCAGTCTTTCGGGAGGGGGCGGCGAGACCCAGTACTTC. This encodes CASSLSGGGGETQYF.

V usage is TRBV7-2 and J usage is TRBJ2-5; weak D call: TRBD2 (5 bases). The V and J ends lost 3 bases and 2 bases respectively, with 7 bases between them. CDR3 length: 13 amino acids. CDR1 SGHTA and CDR2 FQGNSA come from the germline V gene. The CDR3 DNA follows: TGTGCCAGCAGCTTGGACTGGCAAGAGACCCAGTACTTC. Translation gives CASSLDWQETQYF.

The chain couples TRBV30 to TRBJ1-3, with a possible D match to TRBD1 (5 bases). V shed 0 bases and J shed 0 bases, with 6 bases lying between them. The CDR3 contains 14 residues. Germline V gene lookup returns CDR1 GTSNPN and CDR2 SVGIG (reference sequence). This CDR3 is CAWSVGDSGNTIYF. For the CDR3, the DNA is TGTGCCTGGAGTGTAGGGGACTCTGGAAACACCATATATTTT.

V is TRBV4-2 and J is TRBJ1-5; 9 nucleotides line up with TRBD1. CDR3 length: 16 residues. Looked up from germline, CDR1 is LGHNA and CDR2 is YNFKEQ. The V and J ends lost 4 bases and 0 bases, in that order; junction bases with no gene match: 4. The CDR3 protein is CASSRRTGDSNQPQHF. The CDR3 region has the DNA TGTGCCAGCAGCCGCCGGACAGGGGATAGCAATCAGCCCCAGCATTTT.

The chain carries TRBV9 and TRBJ2-7; D is perhaps TRBD2 (6 bases). The CDR3 covers 14 residues. Trimming removed 0 bases from V and 2 bases from J, with 9 bases in between. The germline V gene has CDR1 SGDLS and CDR2 YYNGEE. DNA for the CDR3: TGTGCCAGCAGCGTAGCTGCGGGACCCTACGAGCAGTACTTC. This encodes CASSVAAGPYEQYF.

The chain uses TRBV7-6 and TRBJ2-3; 9 bases are shared with TRBD1. Looked up from germline, CDR1 is SGHVS and CDR2 is FNYEAQ. This CDR3 has 16 amino acids. V trimming: 5 bases; J trimming: 0 bases; junction bases outside the gene matches: 6. The CDR3 spells CASSLVGTGSTDTQYF. CDR3 DNA sequence: TGTGCCAGCAGCCTAGTTGGGACAGGGAGCACAGATACGCAGTATTTT.